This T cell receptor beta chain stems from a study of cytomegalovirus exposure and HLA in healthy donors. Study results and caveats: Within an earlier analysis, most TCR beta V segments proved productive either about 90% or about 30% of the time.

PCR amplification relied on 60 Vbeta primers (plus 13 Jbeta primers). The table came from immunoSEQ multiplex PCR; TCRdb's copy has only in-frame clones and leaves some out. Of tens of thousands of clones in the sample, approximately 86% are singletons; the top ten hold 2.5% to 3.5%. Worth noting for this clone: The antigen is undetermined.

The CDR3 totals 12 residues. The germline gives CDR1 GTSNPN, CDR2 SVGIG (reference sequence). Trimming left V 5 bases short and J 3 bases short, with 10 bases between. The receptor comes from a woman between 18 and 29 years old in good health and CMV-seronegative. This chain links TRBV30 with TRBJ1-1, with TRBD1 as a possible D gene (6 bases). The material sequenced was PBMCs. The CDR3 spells CAWRDTHTEAFF. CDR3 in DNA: TGTGCCTGGCGGGACACCCACACTGAAGCTTTCTTT. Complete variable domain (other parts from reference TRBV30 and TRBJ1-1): SQTIHQWPATLVQPVGSPLSLECTVEGTSNPNLYWYRQAAGRGLQLLFYSVGIGQISSEVPQNLSASRPQDRQFILSSKKLLLSDSGFYLCAWRDTHTEAFFGQGTRLTVV.